The rows below give T cell receptor beta chains drawn from one sample of a study of type 1 and type 2 diabetes patients. MiXCR, run by TCRdb on the multiplex PCR reads, gives a single entry per CDR3 protein. There are about 270,000 distinct CDR3 sequences in the sample; around 47% occur only once, and about an eighth lies in the top ten. Sequenced: peripheral blood mononuclear cells (PBMCs). The receptors derive from a man aged 18-30 years with type 2 diabetes. Both conserved end residues are part of each CDR3. A D gene is named only where the DNA matches it firmly. A clone size is listed for some rows: how often the clone was seen (once, few, many), or a class if it is expanded.

.,TRBV20-1,.,10,TRBJ2-1,TGCAGTGCCATTCGATATGAGCAGTTCTTC,CSAIRYEQFF
few,TRBV30,.,13,TRBJ2-1,TGTGCCTGGAGGGGGAGCCCCTACAATGAGCAGTTCTTC,CAWRGSPYNEQFF
once,TRBV19,.,13,TRBJ2-7,TGTGCCAGTAGTATACAGGGAGCGGACGAGCAGTACTTC,CASSIQGADEQYF
once,TRBV30,.,13,TRBJ1-2,TGTGCCAGTAGTATTTCTGGGCAGAGTGGCTACACCTTC,CASSISGQSGYTF
few,TRBV2,TRBD2,14,TRBJ2-7,TGTGCCAGCAGTACCCGGGGGGGGCTCTACGAGCAGTACTTC,CASSTRGGLYEQYF
once,TRBV6-1,.,15,TRBJ2-2,TGTGCCAGCAGTGAAGTGATGCAAAACACCGGGGAGCTGTTTTTT,CASSEVMQNTGELFF
.,TRBV19,.,14,TRBJ1-2,TGTGCCAGTAGTTCAAAAACAGCAGCGGGGGGCTACACCTTC,CASSSKTAAGGYTF
.,TRBV6-1,.,12,TRBJ2-7,TGTGCCAGCAGTTGGACCTCTAGAGAGCAGTACTTC,CASSWTSREQYF
.,TRBV7-2,.,13,TRBJ1-1,TGTGCCAGCAGCCAAGAGGGCCTCACTGAAGCTTTCTTT,CASSQEGLTEAFF
few,TRBV10-2,TRBD1,15,TRBJ1-1,TGCGCCAGCAGTGGGCCGGGACAGGGGGCTAGGGGAGCTTTCTTT,CASSGPGQGARGAFF
many,TRBV7-2,.,11,TRBJ2-5,TGTGCCAGCAGCTTCGAGGGGACCCAGTACTTC,CASSFEGTQYF
.,TRBV6-2/TRBV6-3,TRBD1,12,TRBJ2-7,TGTGCCAGCAGCCGGACAGGGGCCGAGCAGTACTTC,CASSRTGAEQYF
few,TRBV29-1,.,15,TRBJ1-2,TGCAGCGTTGAAGGAGGCCAGCTTACTGACTATGGCTACACCTTC,CSVEGGQLTDYGYTF
few,TRBV25-1,TRBD2,15,TRBJ2-3,TGTGCCAGCAGTGGAGGCGGGGGTCACACAGATACGCAGTATTTT,CASSGGGGHTDTQYF
.,TRBV9,.,14,TRBJ1-4,TGTGCCAGCAGCGTAGATGCAACTAATGAAAAACTGTTTTTT,CASSVDATNEKLFF